These 15 T cell receptor beta chains were sequenced from one sample in a study of T cell repertoires in cytomegalovirus infection. TCRdb re-called the reads through MiXCR, storing one row per CDR3 protein. The sample contains more than 500,000 distinct CDR3 sequences, approximately 15% of which appear only once. Sample: CD8+ T cells from PBMCs. Receptor source: a human donor in good health (CMV status not recorded). Some clones in this sample may be carry-over from other donors' samples.

This clonotype was observed at least ten times. The genes are TRBV6-1 and TRBJ2-1; D perhaps matches TRBD1 (6 bases). CDR1 and CDR2 (germline): MNHNS, SASEGT. The CDR3 totals 17 residues. The V gene lost 2 bases and the J gene lost 7 bases, with 21 bases spanning the gap. The CDR3 protein is CASSESSFTGSWNEQFF. The CDR3 nucleotides are TGTGCCAGCAGTGAATCTTCGTTCACAGGGTCCTGGAATGAGCAGTTCTTC.

In its sample, this clonotype was seen a few times. This rearrangement joins TRBV7-9 to TRBJ2-7, with D perhaps matching TRBD1 (6 bases). Germline CDR1 is SEHNR and CDR2 is FQNEAQ (reference sequence). V gave up 11 bases and J gave up 5 bases, with 16 bases separating them. The CDR3 consists of 12 residues. The CDR3 coding sequence is TGTGCCGGAGGAACAGGGATCCACGAGCAGTACTTC. Its protein product is CAGGTGIHEQYF.

Note on this clonotype: A much bigger clone sits one base away, suggesting this may be a read error. The rearrangement joins TRBV7-6 to TRBJ1-1; 7 bases fit TRBD1. Germline values: CDR1 SGHVS, CDR2 FNYEAQ. CDR3 length equals 18 residues. This chain's CDR3 is CASSQKPTPGQMNTVAFF. The CDR3, as DNA: TGTGCCAGCAGCCAGAAGCCCACCCCGGGACAGATGAACACTGTAGCTTTCTTT.

This clonotype was detected only once. This sequence joins TRBV24-1 and TRBJ2-1; D might be TRBD2 (5 bases). V was pared by 0 bases and J by 0 bases, with 14 bases between. The germline V gene encodes CDR1 KGHDR and CDR2 SFDVKD. The CDR3 is 18 amino acids. As DNA, the CDR3 is TGTGCCACCAGTGATTTGGACGGGAAGGCGAGCTCCTACAATGAGCAGTTCTTC. Translated, it gives CATSDLDGKASSYNEQFF.

As DNA, the CDR3 is TGTGCCAGCAGCTCAGGACAAACTGGGAATATCTACGAGCAGTACTTC. The encoded protein is CASSSGQTGNIYEQYF. The chain uses TRBV11-2 and TRBJ2-7; TRBD1 might be the D (5 bases). Trimming removed 4 bases from V and 3 bases from J, with 19 bases in between. The CDR3 has 16 residues. Germline assignment: CDR1 SGHAT and CDR2 FQNNGV.

J is TRBJ1-2 and V is TRBV27; maybe TRBD1 (5 bases). The CDR3 runs 17 residues. V shed 5 bases and J shed 4 bases, with 23 bases lying between them. Per germline, CDR1 MNHEY and CDR2 SMNVEV (reference sequence). The CDR3 nucleotides read TGTGCCAGCAGTCCCCTGCTCCCTGCGGGGCAGGGCTATGGCTACACCTTC. This sequence encodes CASSPLLPAGQGYGYTF.

The sample holds a few counts of this clonotype. V usage is TRBV6-5 and J usage is TRBJ1-2; weak D call: TRBD1 (5 bases). Per germline, CDR1 MNHEY and CDR2 SVGAGI. CDR3 length: 14 residues. Trimming cost V 0 bases and J 7 bases, with 12 bases left between them. The CDR3 reads CASSYSRGLRGYTF. CDR3 sequence (DNA): TGTGCCAGCAGTTACTCTCGGGGCCTTCGTGGCTACACCTTC.

The rearrangement links TRBV6-1 to TRBJ2-5; possibly TRBD1 for D (5 bases). Germline CDR1 reads MNHNS; CDR2 reads SASEGT. The V end was cut by 1 base, the J end by 4 bases, with 16 bases between. The CDR3 is 16 residues long. CDR3 amino acids: CASSEGQNYQGETQYF. CDR3 nucleotides: TGTGCCAGCAGTGAAGGGCAGAACTACCAGGGAGAGACCCAGTACTTC.

The chain has TRBV10-3 and TRBJ2-7; TRBD2 might be the D (5 bases). Germline CDR1 is ENHRY and CDR2 is SYGVKD. V was clipped by 3 bases and J by 2 bases, with 8 bases between them. This CDR3 is built from 13 residues. CDR3 residues: CAISEEGTYEQYF. CDR3 coding DNA: TGTGCCATCAGTGAAGAGGGTACCTACGAGCAGTACTTC.

This clonotype was found a few times. The chain uses TRBV7-9 and TRBJ1-1; perhaps TRBD1 as D (6 bases). CDR1 and CDR2 from the germline V gene are SEHNR and FQNEAQ (reference sequence). This CDR3 has 12 residues. Trimming took off 5 bases at V and 7 bases at J, with 11 bases between the two ends. The CDR3 protein is CASSLTGVEAFF. The DNA for the CDR3 is TGTGCCAGCAGCCTGACAGGCGTTGAAGCTTTCTTT.

This clonotype was seen repeatedly, ten times or more. This chain uses TRBV28 with TRBJ2-7; 11 nucleotides line up with TRBD2. CDR1 is MDHEN, CDR2 SYDVKM, per germline. The CDR3 is 15 residues long. Trimming at V came to 5 bases and at J to 5 bases, leaving 8 bases not matched to a gene. The CDR3 sequence: CASSPIAGGTNEQYF. The CDR3 DNA reads TGTGCCAGCAGTCCGATAGCGGGAGGGACGAACGAGCAGTACTTC. Filled out from reference TRBV28 and TRBJ2-7, the complete variable domain reads DVKVTQSSRYLVKRTGEKVFLECVQDMDHENMFWYRQDPGLGLRLIYFSYDVKMKEKGDIPEGYSVSREKKERFSLILESASTNQTSMYLCASSPIAGGTNEQYFGPGTRLTVT.

Ten or more counts support this clonotype. J is TRBJ2-1 and V is TRBV7-2, with D uncertain. Germline V gene sequence: CDR1 SGHTA, CDR2 FQGNSA. The CDR3 sequence is 15 residues long. V gave up 8 bases and J gave up 0 bases, with 14 bases separating them. The CDR3 here is CASSEAANSYNEQFF. DNA for the CDR3: TGTGCCAGCTCCGAGGCTGCAAACTCCTACAATGAGCAGTTCTTC.

The chain is built from TRBV2 and TRBJ2-1; D might be TRBD2 (7 bases). Germline lookup yields CDR1 SNHLY and CDR2 FYNNEI. The CDR3 totals 14 residues. The V gene lost 2 bases and the J gene lost 10 bases, with 15 bases spanning the gap. CDR3 sequence reads: CASSETGGQGEQFF. CDR3 nucleotide sequence: TGTGCCAGCAGTGAAACGGGGGGCCAGGGGGAGCAGTTCTTC.

This clonotype came up many times. A much larger clonotype is one base distant, so this may be a read error. V and J are TRBV28 and TRBJ2-1, with D unclear. Germline V gene data show CDR1 as MDHEN and CDR2 as SYDVKM. The CDR3 loop spans 11 amino acids. CDR3 sequence (DNA): TGTGCCAGCAACTCCAACAATGAGCAGTTCTTC. Residues: CASNSNNEQFF.

This clonotype was found a few times. This chain uses TRBV20-1 with TRBJ1-1, with D tentatively TRBD1 (5 bases). CDR3 size: 14 residues. The germline CDR1 and CDR2 sequences are DFQATT and SNEGSKA (reference sequence). V lost 5 bases, J lost 1 base, and 14 bases lay in between. The CDR3 is CSAPRGVGNTEAFF. Written as DNA, the CDR3 is TGCAGTGCTCCCCGGGGGGTTGGGAACACTGAAGCTTTCTTT.